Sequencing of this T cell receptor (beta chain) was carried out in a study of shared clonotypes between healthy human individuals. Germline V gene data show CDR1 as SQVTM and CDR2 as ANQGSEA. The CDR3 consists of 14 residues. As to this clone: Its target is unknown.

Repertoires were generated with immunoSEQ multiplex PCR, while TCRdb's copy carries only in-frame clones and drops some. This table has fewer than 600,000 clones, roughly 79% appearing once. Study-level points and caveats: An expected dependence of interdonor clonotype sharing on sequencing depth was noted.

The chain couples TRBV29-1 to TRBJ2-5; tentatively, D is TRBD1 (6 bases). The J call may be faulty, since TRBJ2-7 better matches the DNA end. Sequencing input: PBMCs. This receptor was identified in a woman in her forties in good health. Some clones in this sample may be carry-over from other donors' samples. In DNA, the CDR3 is TGCAGCGTTGAAGATTGGGCAGGGGCCCCCGAGCAGTACTTC. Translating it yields CSVEDWAGAPEQYF.